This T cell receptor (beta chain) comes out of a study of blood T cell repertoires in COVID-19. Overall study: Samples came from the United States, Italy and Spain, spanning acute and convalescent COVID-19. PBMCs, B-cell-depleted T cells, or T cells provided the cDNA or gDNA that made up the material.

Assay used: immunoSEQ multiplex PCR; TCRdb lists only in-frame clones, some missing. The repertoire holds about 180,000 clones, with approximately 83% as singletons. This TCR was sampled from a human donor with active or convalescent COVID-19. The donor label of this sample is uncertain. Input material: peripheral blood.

CDR3 bases: TGTGCCAGCAGTTTCCCAGGGGGCAATGGCTACACCTTC. It codes for CASSFPGGNGYTF. This rearrangement joins TRBV12-3 or TRBV12-4 to TRBJ1-2; 8 bases map to TRBD1. The V gene end was trimmed by 3 bases and the J gene end by 6 bases; junction bases not matched to a gene: 3. The CDR3 length is 13 residues.